The next 19 T cell receptor beta chains were all read from a single sample in a study of patients and donors after allogeneic stem cell transplantation. One entry per CDR3 protein results from TCRdb running MiXCR on the RT-PCR reads. Among about 200,000 distinct CDR3 sequences listed, around 40% were seen once. The sequencing sample was made of blood, either unsorted or a sorted T cell fraction (not recorded which). The source is a human donor who was either an allogeneic HSCT recipient or a stem cell or donor lymphocyte infusion donor (not recorded which). It is not recorded whose cells these are; they may come from a transplant donor.

This clonotype has a handful of counts. The chain has TRBV5-5 and TRBJ1-3; D call uncertain. This CDR3 region has 16 residues. The V end lost 0 bases, the J end lost 1 base, and 11 bases lay between the germline ends. Germline-derived CDR1 and CDR2 are SGHKS and YYEKEE (reference sequence). Here the CDR3 reads CASSLDLAISGNTIYF. The CDR3 nucleotides read TGTGCCAGCAGCTTGGACCTAGCAATATCTGGAAACACCATATATTTT.

The rearrangement joins TRBV29-1 to TRBJ1-1, with a possible D match to TRBD1 (5 bases). This CDR3 contains 16 residues. The V and J ends lost 0 bases and 0 bases respectively, with 14 bases between them. The germline V gene encodes CDR1 SQVTM and CDR2 ANQGSEA. This chain's CDR3 is CSVEDLPGQMNTEAFF. The CDR3 DNA reads as TGCAGCGTTGAAGATCTGCCAGGGCAAATGAACACTGAAGCTTTCTTT.

This clonotype appeared a few times. The chain recombines TRBV29-1 with TRBJ1-5, with D unclear. The germline V gene has CDR1 SQVTM and CDR2 ANQGSEA. V shed 4 bases and J shed 6 bases, with 10 bases lying between them. This CDR3 is 12 amino acids long. CDR3 in amino acids: CSVGSEGQPQHF. CDR3 sequence (DNA): TGCAGCGTTGGATCGGAGGGTCAGCCCCAGCATTTT.

The chain joins TRBV27 to TRBJ1-1; the match to TRBD1 covers 7 bases. Germline trimming cut 1 base from V and 11 bases from J; bases unmatched to any gene: 7. This CDR3 region has 13 residues. Germline V lookup: CDR1 MNHEY, CDR2 SMNVEV (reference sequence). The CDR3: CASSLWKGAMAFF. The CDR3 DNA follows: TGTGCCAGCAGTTTATGGAAGGGGGCAATGGCTTTCTTT.

V usage is TRBV4-1 and J usage is TRBJ1-4; a weak D match, TRBD1 (5 bases). The CDR3 totals 16 residues. Germline assignment: CDR1 MGHRA and CDR2 YSYEKL. Trimming removed 4 bases at V and 5 bases at J, with 17 bases between. In nucleotides, the CDR3 is TGCGCCAGCAGCCTCTTCTGGAGACAGCCCAATGAAAAACTGTTTTTT. Its translation is CASSLFWRQPNEKLFF.

V and J are TRBV7-3 and TRBJ2-5, with D possibly TRBD2 on 6 matching bases. Trimming removed 5 bases from V and 4 bases from J, with 14 bases in between. The CDR3 is made up of 14 amino acids. From germline, CDR1 is SGHTA and CDR2 FQGTGA. The CDR3: CASSPRGGVETQYF. The CDR3 DNA follows: TGTGCCAGCAGCCCGAGGGGCGGGGTAGAGACCCAGTACTTC.

The chain joins TRBV27 to TRBJ1-1; TRBD1 aligns across 8 bases. V shed 7 bases and J 0 bases; nucleotides not matched to a gene: 7. The CDR3 extends over 15 amino acids. The germline gives CDR1 MNHEY, CDR2 SMNVEV (reference sequence). CDR3 amino acids: CASKAGGLMNTEAFF. DNA for the CDR3: TGTGCCAGCAAGGCAGGGGGCCTTATGAACACTGAAGCTTTCTTT.

This clonotype is a singleton in its sample. This sequence joins TRBV7-3 and TRBJ2-3; 14 nucleotides align to TRBD2. V shed 5 bases and J 5 bases; nucleotides not matched to a gene: 6. CDR1 and CDR2 from the germline V gene are SGHTA and FQGTGA. This CDR3 has 16 amino acids. CDR3 amino acids: CASSPRTSGGRDTQYF. The CDR3 DNA reads as TGTGCCAGCAGCCCACGGACTAGCGGGGGGCGAGATACGCAGTATTTT.

V and J are TRBV27 and TRBJ2-3, with 12 nucleotides matching TRBD2. CDR3 length: 16 amino acids. From germline, CDR1 is MNHEY and CDR2 SMNVEV (reference sequence). V was pared by 5 bases and J by 4 bases, with 7 bases of the junction left unmatched. This CDR3 reads CASSPLLAGGPDTQYF. The CDR3 DNA reads TGTGCCAGCAGTCCTTTGCTAGCGGGGGGGCCAGATACGCAGTATTTT.

This clonotype was counted between two and nine times. The chain carries TRBV6-5 and TRBJ1-4, with no clear D. Deletions cut 4 bases from V and 7 bases from J, with 10 bases between. The CDR3 runs to 13 residues. Germline V lookup: CDR1 MNHEY, CDR2 SVGAGI. CDR3 DNA sequence: TGTGCCAGCAGTTGGGGTACTGGTGAAAAACTGTTTTTT. Its translation: CASSWGTGEKLFF.

The V and J genes are TRBV29-1 and TRBJ1-1; D might be TRBD1 (5 bases). Germline values: CDR1 SQVTM, CDR2 ANQGSEA. The ends were cut back, 1 base at V and 2 bases at J, with 8 bases in the middle. CDR3 length: 13 residues. The CDR3: CSVEVGGNTEAFF. DNA of the CDR3: TGCAGCGTTGAAGTCGGGGGAAACACTGAAGCTTTCTTT.

In this sample, this clonotype turned up a few times. The chain joins TRBV12-3 or TRBV12-4 to TRBJ1-1; D is unclear. V lost 3 bases to trimming and J lost 6 bases, with 11 bases between them. The CDR3 spans 13 residues. DNA of the CDR3: TGTGCCAGCAGTTTTTCCGGGGTTGCTGAAGCTTTCTTT. This gives the protein CASSFSGVAEAFF.

This clonotype appeared a few times. V and J are TRBV5-1 and TRBJ2-1, with 10 bases identical to TRBD2. V was pared by 0 bases and J by 0 bases, with 6 bases of the junction left unmatched. The CDR3 extends over 18 amino acids. CDR1 SGHRS and CDR2 YFSETQ come from the germline V gene. The CDR3 loop is CASSLVGSGGSSYNEQFF. CDR3 DNA sequence: TGCGCCAGCAGCTTGGTCGGTAGCGGGGGGAGCTCCTACAATGAGCAGTTCTTC.

The chain carries TRBV18 and TRBJ2-4, with D maybe TRBD1 (6 bases). Trimming removed 4 bases at V and 0 bases at J, with 13 bases between. Germline V CDR1 and CDR2: KGHSH, LQKENI. The CDR3 is made up of 16 amino acids. The CDR3 loop is CASSQGQFLAKNIQYF. CDR3 nucleotides: TGTGCCAGCTCACAAGGACAGTTTCTAGCCAAAAACATTCAGTACTTC.

The chain uses TRBV4-3 and TRBJ1-1; D not certain. The length of the CDR3 is 12 residues. Germline V gene lookup returns CDR1 LGHNA and CDR2 YSLEER. V lost 4 bases and J 8 bases, leaving 11 bases between the germline ends. Written as DNA, the CDR3 is TGCGCCAGCAGCCTCAGTAACTACGAAGCTTTCTTT. Protein sequence: CASSLSNYEAFF.

V usage is TRBV5-1 and J usage is TRBJ2-7; 9 bases map to TRBD1. Germline loops: CDR1 SGHRS, CDR2 YFSETQ. The ends lost 3 bases at V and 3 bases at J; junction bases unmatched: 4. This CDR3 comprises 14 residues. The CDR3 DNA sequence: TGCGCCAGCAGCTACGGACAGGGGATCTACGAGCAGTACTTC. Translation gives CASSYGQGIYEQYF.

The sample holds a few counts of this clonotype. The chain couples TRBV5-1 to TRBJ1-4, with unresolved D. Germline V CDR1 and CDR2: SGHRS, YFSETQ. The V and J ends lost 6 bases and 0 bases respectively, with 6 bases between them. The CDR3 contains 13 residues. Here the CDR3 reads CASKYATNEKLFF. CDR3 bases: TGCGCCAGCAAGTATGCAACTAATGAAAAACTGTTTTTT.

The chain uses TRBV6-2 or TRBV6-3 and TRBJ1-5; 7 bases are shared with TRBD1. The germline gives CDR1 MNHEY, CDR2 SVGEGT. Trimming at V came to 5 bases and at J to 0 bases, leaving 4 bases not matched to a gene. This CDR3 has 15 amino acids. CDR3 in amino acids: CASSGTVYSNQPQHF. The CDR3 region has the DNA TGTGCCAGCAGTGGGACAGTCTATAGCAATCAGCCCCAGCATTTT.

CDR3 region: CSVEGVNTEAFF. The CDR3, as DNA: TGCAGCGTTGAGGGGGTGAACACTGAAGCTTTCTTT. The V gene is TRBV29-1, the J gene TRBJ1-1; a weak D match, TRBD1 (5 bases). Trimming cost V 3 bases and J 0 bases, with 5 bases left between them. CDR3 length: 12 residues. Looked up from germline, CDR1 is SQVTM and CDR2 is ANQGSEA.